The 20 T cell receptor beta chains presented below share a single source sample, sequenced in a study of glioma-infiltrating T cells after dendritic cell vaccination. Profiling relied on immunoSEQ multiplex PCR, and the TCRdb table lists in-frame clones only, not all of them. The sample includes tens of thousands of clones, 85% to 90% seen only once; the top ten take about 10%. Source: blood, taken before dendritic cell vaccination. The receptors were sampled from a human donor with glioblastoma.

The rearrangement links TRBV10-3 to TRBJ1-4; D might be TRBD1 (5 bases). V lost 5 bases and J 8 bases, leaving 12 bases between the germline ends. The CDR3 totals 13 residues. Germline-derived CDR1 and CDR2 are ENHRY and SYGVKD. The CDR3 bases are TGTGCCATCAGTACAGGTTTCGGAGAAAAACTGTTTTTT. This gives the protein CAISTGFGEKLFF.

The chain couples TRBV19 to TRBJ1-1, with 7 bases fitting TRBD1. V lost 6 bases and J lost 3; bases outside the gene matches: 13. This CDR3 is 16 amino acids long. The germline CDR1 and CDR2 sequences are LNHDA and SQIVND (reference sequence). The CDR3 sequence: CASRNSFTGADTEAFF. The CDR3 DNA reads TGTGCCAGTAGAAACTCTTTTACAGGGGCGGACACTGAAGCTTTCTTT.

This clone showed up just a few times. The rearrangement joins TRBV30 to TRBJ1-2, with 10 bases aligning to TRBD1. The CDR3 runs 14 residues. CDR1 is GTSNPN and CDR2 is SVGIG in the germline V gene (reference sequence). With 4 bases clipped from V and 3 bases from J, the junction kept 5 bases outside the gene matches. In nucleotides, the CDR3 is TGTGCCTGGAAAGCCGGGACAGGGGACTATGGCTACACCTTC. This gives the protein CAWKAGTGDYGYTF.

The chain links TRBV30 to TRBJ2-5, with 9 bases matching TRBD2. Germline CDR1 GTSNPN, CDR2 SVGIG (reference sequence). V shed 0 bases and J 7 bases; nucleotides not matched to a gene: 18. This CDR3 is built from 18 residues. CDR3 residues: CAWSVWGSGGAGGRTQYF. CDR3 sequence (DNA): TGTGCCTGGAGTGTGTGGGGTAGCGGGGGCGCGGGGGGACGGACCCAGTACTTC.

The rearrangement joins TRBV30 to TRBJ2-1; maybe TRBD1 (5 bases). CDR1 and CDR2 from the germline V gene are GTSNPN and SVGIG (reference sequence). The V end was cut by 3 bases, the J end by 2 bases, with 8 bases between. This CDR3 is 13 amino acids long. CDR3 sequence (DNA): TGTGCCTGGAGCCAGGGCCCCTACAATGAGCAGTTCTTC. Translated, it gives CAWSQGPYNEQFF. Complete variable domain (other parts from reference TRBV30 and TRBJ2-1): SQTIHQWPATLVQPVGSPLSLECTVEGTSNPNLYWYRQAAGRGLQLLFYSVGIGQISSEVPQNLSASRPQDRQFILSSKKLLLSDSGFYLCAWSQGPYNEQFFGPGTRLTVL.

CDR3 amino acids: CASSDGGFNGYTF. CDR3 DNA sequence: TGTGCCAGCAGTGACGGGGGGTTTAATGGCTACACCTTC. The chain joins TRBV6-4 to TRBJ1-2, with a tentative D call TRBD1 (5 bases). Germline V lookup: CDR1 MRHNA, CDR2 SNTAGT. CDR3 length equals 13 residues. V lost 2 bases to trimming and J lost 6 bases, with 10 bases between them.

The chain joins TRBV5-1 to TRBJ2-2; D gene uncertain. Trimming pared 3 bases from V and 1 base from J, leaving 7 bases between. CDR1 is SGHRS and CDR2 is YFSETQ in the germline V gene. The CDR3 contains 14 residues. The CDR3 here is CASSSRMNTGELFF. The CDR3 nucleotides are TGCGCCAGCAGCTCGCGGATGAACACCGGGGAGCTGTTTTTT.

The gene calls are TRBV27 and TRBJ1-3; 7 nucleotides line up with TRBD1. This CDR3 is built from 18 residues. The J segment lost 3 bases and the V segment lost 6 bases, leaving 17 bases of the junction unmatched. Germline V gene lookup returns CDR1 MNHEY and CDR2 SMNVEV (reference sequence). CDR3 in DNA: TGTGCCAGCAGCCTTCGGGGTCCCCAGGGGGGAAATGGAAACACCATATATTTT. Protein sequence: CASSLRGPQGGNGNTIYF.

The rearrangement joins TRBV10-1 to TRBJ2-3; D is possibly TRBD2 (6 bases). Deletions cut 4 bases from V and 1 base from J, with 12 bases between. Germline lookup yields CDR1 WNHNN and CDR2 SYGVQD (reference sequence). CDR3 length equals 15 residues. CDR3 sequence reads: CASSGLTGGTDTQYF. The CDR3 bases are TGCGCCAGCAGTGGACTGACGGGAGGCACAGATACGCAGTATTTT.

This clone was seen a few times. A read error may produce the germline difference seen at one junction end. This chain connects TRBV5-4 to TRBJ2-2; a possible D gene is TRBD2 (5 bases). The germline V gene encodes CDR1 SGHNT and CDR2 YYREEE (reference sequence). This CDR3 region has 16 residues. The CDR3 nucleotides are TGCGCCAGCAGCCTCCAAGAGGGCCCGAACACCGGGGAGCTGTTTTTT. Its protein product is CASSLQEGPNTGELFF.

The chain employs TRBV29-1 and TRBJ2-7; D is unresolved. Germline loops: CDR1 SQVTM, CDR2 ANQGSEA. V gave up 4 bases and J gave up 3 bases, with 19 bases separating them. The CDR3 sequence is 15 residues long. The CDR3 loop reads CSVGKPGPLDYEQYF. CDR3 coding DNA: TGCAGCGTTGGCAAGCCGGGTCCTCTAGACTACGAGCAGTACTTC.

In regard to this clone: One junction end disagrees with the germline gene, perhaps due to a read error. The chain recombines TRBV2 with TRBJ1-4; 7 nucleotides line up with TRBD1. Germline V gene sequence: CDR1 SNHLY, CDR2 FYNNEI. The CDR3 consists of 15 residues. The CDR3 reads CASSVDRATNEKLFF. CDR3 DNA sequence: TGTGCCAGCAGTGTAGACAGGGCAACGAATGAAAAACTGTTTTTT.

The CDR3 loop reads CASSLGTGGGWEQFF. CDR3 nucleotides: TGTGCCAGCAGCCTCGGGACAGGGGGCGGTTGGGAGCAGTTCTTC. The V gene is TRBV7-8, the J gene TRBJ2-1, with TRBD1 matching 12 bases. Trimming took 5 bases from V and 10 from J; bases not matched to a gene: 9. Germline V CDR1 and CDR2: SGHVS, FQNEAQ. The CDR3 has 15 amino acids.

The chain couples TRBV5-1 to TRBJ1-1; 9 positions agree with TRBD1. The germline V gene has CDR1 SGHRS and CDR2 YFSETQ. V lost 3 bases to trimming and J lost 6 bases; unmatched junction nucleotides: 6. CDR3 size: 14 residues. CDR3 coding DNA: TGCGCCAGCAGCTGGGGACAGGGAGTCGCTGAAGCTTTCTTT. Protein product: CASSWGQGVAEAFF.

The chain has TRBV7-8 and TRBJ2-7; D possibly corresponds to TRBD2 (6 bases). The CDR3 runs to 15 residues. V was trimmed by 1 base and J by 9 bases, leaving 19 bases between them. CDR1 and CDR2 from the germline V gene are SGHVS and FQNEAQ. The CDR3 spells CASSLEGTGRSGQYF. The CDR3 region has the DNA TGTGCCAGCAGCTTAGAGGGGACTGGCAGATCGGGGCAGTACTTC.

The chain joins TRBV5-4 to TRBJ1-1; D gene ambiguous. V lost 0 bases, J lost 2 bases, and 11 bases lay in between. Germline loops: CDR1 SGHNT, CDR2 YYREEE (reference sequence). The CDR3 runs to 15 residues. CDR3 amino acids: CASSLVGRRNTEAFF. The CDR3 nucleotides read TGTGCCAGCAGCTTGGTGGGGAGGAGAAACACTGAAGCTTTCTTT.

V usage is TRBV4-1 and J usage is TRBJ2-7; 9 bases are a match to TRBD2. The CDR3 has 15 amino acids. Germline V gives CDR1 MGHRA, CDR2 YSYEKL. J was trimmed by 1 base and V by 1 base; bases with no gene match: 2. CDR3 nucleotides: TGCGCCAGCAGCCAAGTACTAGCGGGTTCCTACGAGCAGTACTTC. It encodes CASSQVLAGSYEQYF.

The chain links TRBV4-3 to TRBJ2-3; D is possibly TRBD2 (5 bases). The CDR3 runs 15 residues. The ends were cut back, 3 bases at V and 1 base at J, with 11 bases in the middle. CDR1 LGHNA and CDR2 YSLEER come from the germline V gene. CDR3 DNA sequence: TGCGCCAGCAGCCACCAGAGGGAGCGCACAGATACGCAGTATTTT. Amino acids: CASSHQRERTDTQYF.

Here the CDR3 DNA reads TGTGCCAGCAGTGACGGCTCTGACACCGGGGAGCTGTTTTTT. Residues: CASSDGSDTGELFF. This rearrangement joins TRBV6-4 to TRBJ2-2; D gene unclear. The ends were cut back, 2 bases at V and 3 bases at J, with 7 bases in the middle. Germline V CDR1 and CDR2: MRHNA, SNTAGT. The CDR3 runs to 14 residues.

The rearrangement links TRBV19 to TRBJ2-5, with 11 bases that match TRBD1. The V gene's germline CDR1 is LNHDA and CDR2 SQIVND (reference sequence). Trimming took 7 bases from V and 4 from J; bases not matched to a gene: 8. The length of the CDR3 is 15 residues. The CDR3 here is CASTRTGGKGETQYF. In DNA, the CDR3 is TGTGCCAGTACCCGGACAGGGGGCAAAGGAGAGACCCAGTACTTC.